This is a list of T cell receptor beta chains from one sample in a study of T cells after yellow fever vaccination. MiXCR was run by TCRdb on the 5' RACE reads, yielding one entry per CDR3 protein. The profile shows 78,000 or so distinct CDR3 sequences, around 7.7% of them singletons. The starting material was CD8+ T cells sorted from PBMCs, obtained roughly 10 days after the first yellow fever vaccination. The receptors derive from a man aged 18 to 29 who received the YFV17D yellow fever vaccine. CDR3s include the opening cysteine and the closing phenylalanine or tryptophan. Size is omitted from some rows. Given values are once, few, many or a class for expanded clones.

TRBV3-1 | few | CASSQDTPGTSFFEQYF
TRBV2 | many | CASSTPLPNRDDTDTQYF
TRBV5-6 | many | CASSSNLAGDLHNEQFF
TRBV12-3/TRBV12-4 | . | CASSSRTGRVGPTYGYTF
TRBV4-1 | few | CASTSRGALGGFEGTEAFF
TRBV14 | few | CASSQVGPGETQYF
TRBV11-2 | few | CASSLGLTGDGEKLFF
TRBV24-1 | few | CATSDGGGGIYNEQFF
TRBV4-3 | many | CASSQERGGAYNEQFF
TRBV7-2 | many | CASSLALASTDTQYF
TRBV20-1 | few | CSALPRGPGLYTEAFF
TRBV25-1 | . | CASSEGTGRPYF
TRBV13 | . | CASSLLRTGEGNEQFF
TRBV27 | many | CASSFSDGGEQYF
TRBV29-1 | . | CSVEGLAGSEYNEQFF
TRBV5-1 | few | CASSWSGTSRGELFF
TRBV4-3 | many | CASSQDHSMGHPNYGYTF
TRBV15 | few | CATSSYGRVVGANVLTF
TRBV7-2 | few | CASGGPGLQETQYF
TRBV27 | few | CASRPLSGTGGDTEAFF
TRBV20-1 | many | CSAGRTEAYEQYF
TRBV7-9 | many | CASSLVPEQKANYGYTF
TRBV7-9 | many | CASSPPGGRRAQETQYF